This T cell receptor (beta chain) was profiled in a study of cytomegalovirus exposure and HLA in healthy donors. The study, taken as a whole, reports: In a later analysis, TCR association rates varied by HLA locus: DRB1 most, HLA-C fewest.

Trimming removed 1 base at V and 5 bases at J, with 12 bases between. Germline-derived CDR1 and CDR2 are LNHDA and SQIVND (reference sequence). This CDR3 has 15 residues. The study ran its PCR with 60 Vbeta and 13 Jbeta primers. TCRdb keeps only in-frame clones here, not all; method: immunoSEQ multiplex PCR. The sample lists around 160,000 clones; around four fifths were seen once. Worth noting for this clone: Its target is not known.

The origin of this receptor is a man aged 50-59 years in good health and CMV-seropositive. The sequenced material came from PBMCs. J is TRBJ2-1 and V is TRBV19; D gene uncertain. The CDR3: CASSIGPLENNEQFF. In DNA, the CDR3 is TGTGCCAGTAGTATAGGCCCCTTAGAGAACAATGAGCAGTTCTTC.